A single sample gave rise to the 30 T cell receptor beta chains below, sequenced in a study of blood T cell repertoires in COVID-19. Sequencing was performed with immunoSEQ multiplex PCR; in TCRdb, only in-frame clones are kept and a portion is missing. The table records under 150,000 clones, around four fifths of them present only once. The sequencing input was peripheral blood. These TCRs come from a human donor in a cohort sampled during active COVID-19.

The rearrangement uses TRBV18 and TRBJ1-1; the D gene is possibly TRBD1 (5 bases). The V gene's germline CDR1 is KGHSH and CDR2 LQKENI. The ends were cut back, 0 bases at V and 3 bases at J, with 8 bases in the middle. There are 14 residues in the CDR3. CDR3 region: CASSPPGQYTEAFF. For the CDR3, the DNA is TGTGCCAGCTCACCACCGGGGCAGTACACTGAAGCTTTCTTT.

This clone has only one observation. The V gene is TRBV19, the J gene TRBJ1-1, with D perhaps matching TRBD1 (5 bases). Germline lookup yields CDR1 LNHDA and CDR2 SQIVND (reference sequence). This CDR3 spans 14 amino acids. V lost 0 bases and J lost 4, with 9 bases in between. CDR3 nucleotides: TGTGCCAGTAGTATAGATACGGGGGGCACTGAAGCTTTCTTT. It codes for CASSIDTGGTEAFF.

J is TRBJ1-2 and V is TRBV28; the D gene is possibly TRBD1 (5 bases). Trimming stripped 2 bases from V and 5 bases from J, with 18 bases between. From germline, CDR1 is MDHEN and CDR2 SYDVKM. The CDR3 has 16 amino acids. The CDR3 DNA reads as TGTGCCAGCAGTTTAAAGACAGAAGCTTTTGGGTATGGCTACACCTTC. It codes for CASSLKTEAFGYGYTF.

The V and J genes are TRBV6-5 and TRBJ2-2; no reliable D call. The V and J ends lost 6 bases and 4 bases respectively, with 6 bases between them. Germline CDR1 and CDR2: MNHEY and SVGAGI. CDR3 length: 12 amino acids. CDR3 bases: TGTGCCAGCAGCGACATCACCGGGGAGCTGTTTTTT. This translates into CASSDITGELFF.

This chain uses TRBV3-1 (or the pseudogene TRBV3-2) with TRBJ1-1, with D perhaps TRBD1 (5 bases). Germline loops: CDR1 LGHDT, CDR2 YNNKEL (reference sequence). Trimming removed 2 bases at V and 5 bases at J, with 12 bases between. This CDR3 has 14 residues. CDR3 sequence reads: CASSQTSGGTEAFF. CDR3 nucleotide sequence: TGTGCCAGCAGCCAAACCTCCGGGGGGACTGAAGCTTTCTTT.

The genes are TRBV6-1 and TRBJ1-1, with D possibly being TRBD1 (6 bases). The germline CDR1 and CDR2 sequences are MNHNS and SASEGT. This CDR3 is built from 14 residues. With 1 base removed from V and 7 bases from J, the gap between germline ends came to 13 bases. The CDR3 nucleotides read TGTGCCAGCAGTGAAGAGTACAGGGTTGGTGAAGCTTTCTTT. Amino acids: CASSEEYRVGEAFF.

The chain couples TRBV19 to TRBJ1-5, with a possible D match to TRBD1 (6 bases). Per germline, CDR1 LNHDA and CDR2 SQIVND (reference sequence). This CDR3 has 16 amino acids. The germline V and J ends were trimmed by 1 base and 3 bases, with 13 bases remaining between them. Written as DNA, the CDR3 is TGTGCCAGTAGTATAGTCCCAGGACAGTCCAATCAGCCCCAGCATTTT. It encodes CASSIVPGQSNQPQHF.

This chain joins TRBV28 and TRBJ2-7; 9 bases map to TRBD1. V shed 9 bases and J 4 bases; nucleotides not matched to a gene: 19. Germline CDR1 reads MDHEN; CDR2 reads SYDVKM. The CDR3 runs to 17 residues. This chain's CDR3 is CASKEFGTGIFSYEQYF. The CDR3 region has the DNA TGTGCCAGTAAAGAGTTTGGGACAGGGATATTTAGTTACGAGCAGTACTTC.

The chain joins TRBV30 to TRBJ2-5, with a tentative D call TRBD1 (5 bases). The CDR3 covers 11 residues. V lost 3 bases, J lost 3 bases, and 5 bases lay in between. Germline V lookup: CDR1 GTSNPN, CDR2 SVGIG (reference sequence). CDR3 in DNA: TGTGCCTGGAGAGGGGAAGAGACCCAGTACTTC. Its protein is CAWRGEETQYF. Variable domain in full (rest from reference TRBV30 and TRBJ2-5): SQTIHQWPATLVQPVGSPLSLECTVEGTSNPNLYWYRQAAGRGLQLLFYSVGIGQISSEVPQNLSASRPQDRQFILSSKKLLLSDSGFYLCAWRGEETQYFGPGTRLLVL.

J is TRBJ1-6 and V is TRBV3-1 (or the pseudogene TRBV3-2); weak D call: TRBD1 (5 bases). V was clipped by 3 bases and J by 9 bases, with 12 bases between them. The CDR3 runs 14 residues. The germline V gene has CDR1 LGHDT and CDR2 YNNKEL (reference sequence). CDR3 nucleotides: TGTGCCAGCAGCCATCTGGAGCAGGGTTCACCCCTCCACTTT. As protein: CASSHLEQGSPLHF.

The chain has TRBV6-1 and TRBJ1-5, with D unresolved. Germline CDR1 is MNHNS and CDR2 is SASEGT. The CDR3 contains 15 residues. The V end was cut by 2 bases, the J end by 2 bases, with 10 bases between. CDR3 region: CASSERGLGNQPQHF. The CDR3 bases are TGTGCCAGCAGTGAACGGGGTTTGGGCAATCAGCCCCAGCATTTT.

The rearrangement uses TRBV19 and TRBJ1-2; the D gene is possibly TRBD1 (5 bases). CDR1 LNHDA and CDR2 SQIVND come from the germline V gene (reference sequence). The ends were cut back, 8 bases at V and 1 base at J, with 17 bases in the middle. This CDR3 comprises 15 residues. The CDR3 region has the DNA TGTGCCAGTTCTGCCCGAGTGACAGTTAACTATGGCTACACCTTC. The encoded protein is CASSARVTVNYGYTF.

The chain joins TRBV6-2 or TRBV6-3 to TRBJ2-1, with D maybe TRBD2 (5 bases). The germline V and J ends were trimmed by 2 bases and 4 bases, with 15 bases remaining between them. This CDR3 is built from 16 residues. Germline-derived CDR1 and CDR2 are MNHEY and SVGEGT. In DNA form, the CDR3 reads TGTGCCAGCAGTTACACCCTATTAAGCGGATACAATGAGCAGTTCTTC. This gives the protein CASSYTLLSGYNEQFF.

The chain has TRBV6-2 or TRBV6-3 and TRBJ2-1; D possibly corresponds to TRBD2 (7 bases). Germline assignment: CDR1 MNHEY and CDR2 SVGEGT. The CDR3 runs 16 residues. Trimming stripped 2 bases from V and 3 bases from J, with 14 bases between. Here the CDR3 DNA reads TGTGCCAGCAGTTACAGGGGGGGCCGCAACTACAATGAGCAGTTCTTC. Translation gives CASSYRGGRNYNEQFF.

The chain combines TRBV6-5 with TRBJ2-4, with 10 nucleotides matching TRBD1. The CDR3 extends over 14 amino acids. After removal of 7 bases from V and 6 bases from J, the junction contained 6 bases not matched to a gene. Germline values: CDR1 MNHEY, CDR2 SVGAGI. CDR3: CASTNRDRGNIQYF. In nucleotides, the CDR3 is TGTGCCAGCACAAACCGGGACAGGGGAAACATTCAGTACTTC.

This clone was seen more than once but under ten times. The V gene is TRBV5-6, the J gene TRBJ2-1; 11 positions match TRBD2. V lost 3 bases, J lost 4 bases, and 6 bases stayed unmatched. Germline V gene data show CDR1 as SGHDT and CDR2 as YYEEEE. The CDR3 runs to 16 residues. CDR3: CASSSPGLAVYNEQFF. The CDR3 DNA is TGTGCCAGCAGCTCCCCGGGACTAGCGGTTTACAATGAGCAGTTCTTC.

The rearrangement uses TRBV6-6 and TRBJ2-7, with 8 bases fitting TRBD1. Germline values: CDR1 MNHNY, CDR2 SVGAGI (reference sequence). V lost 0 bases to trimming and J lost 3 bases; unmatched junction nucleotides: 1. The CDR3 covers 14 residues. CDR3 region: CASSYSDRVYEQYF. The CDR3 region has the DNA TGTGCCAGCAGTTACTCGGACAGGGTCTACGAGCAGTACTTC.

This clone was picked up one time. The CDR3 sequence: CASSSQSSYNEQFF. CDR3 in DNA: TGCGCCAGCAGCTCACAAAGCTCCTACAATGAGCAGTTCTTC. The chain carries TRBV5-1 and TRBJ2-1; no clear D gene. Trimming pared 3 bases from V and 0 bases from J, leaving 7 bases between. This CDR3 is 14 amino acids long. Germline lookup yields CDR1 SGHRS and CDR2 YFSETQ.

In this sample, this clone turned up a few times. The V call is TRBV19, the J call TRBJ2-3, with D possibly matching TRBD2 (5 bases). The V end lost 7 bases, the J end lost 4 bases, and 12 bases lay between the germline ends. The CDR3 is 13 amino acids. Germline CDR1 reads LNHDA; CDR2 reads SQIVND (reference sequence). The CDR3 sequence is CASTTAVPDTQYF. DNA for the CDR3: TGTGCCAGTACCACAGCGGTTCCAGATACGCAGTATTTT.

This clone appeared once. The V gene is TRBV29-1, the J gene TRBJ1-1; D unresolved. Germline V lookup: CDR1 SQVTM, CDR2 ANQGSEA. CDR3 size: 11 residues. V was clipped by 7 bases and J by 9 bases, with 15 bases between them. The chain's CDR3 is CSADRQAKAFF. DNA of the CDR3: TGCAGCGCCGATCGACAAGCCAAAGCTTTCTTT.

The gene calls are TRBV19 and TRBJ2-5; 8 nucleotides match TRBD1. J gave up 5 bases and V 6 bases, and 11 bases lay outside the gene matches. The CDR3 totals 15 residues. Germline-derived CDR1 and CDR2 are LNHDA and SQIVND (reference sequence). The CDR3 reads CASSPRQGPRETQYF. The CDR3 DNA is TGTGCCAGTAGCCCTAGACAGGGGCCCCGGGAGACCCAGTACTTC.

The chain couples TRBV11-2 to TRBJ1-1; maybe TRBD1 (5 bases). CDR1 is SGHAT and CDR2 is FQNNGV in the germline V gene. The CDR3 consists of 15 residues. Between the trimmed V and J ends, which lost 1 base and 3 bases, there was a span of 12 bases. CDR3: CASSLGSEGDTEAFF. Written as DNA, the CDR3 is TGTGCCAGCAGCTTAGGCTCGGAAGGGGACACTGAAGCTTTCTTT. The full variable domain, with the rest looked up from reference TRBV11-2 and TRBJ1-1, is EAGVAQSPRYKIIEKRQSVAFWCNPISGHATLYWYQQILGQGPKLLIQFQNNGVVDDSQLPKDRFSAERLKGVDSTLKIQPAKLEDSAVYLCASSLGSEGDTEAFFGQGTRLTVV.

CDR3 region: CATSDSGGSWETQYF. For the CDR3, the DNA is TGTGCCACCAGTGATTCAGGGGGTTCCTGGGAGACCCAGTACTTC. This chain connects TRBV24-1 to TRBJ2-5; 7 positions agree with TRBD1. V lost 2 bases and J lost 5; bases outside the gene matches: 7. Germline V gene sequence: CDR1 KGHDR, CDR2 SFDVKD. This CDR3 spans 15 amino acids.

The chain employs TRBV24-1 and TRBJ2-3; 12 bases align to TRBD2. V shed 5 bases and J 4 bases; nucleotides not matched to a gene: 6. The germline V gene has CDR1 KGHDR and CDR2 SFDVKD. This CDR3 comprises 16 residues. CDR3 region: CATSGGLAGYSDTQYF. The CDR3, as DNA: TGTGCCACCAGTGGCGGACTAGCGGGATATTCAGATACGCAGTATTTT.

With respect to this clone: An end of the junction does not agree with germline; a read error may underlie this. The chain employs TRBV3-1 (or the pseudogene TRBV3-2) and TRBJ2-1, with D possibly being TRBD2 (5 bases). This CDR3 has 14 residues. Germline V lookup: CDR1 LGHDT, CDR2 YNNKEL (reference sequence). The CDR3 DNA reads TGTGCCAGCAGCCAAGCGGGGAACGCATTCCGATTGGTCTTC. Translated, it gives CASSQAGNAFRLVF.

The CDR3 coding sequence is TGTGCCGGCGGCGTTACCAATGAGCAGTTCTTC. Translation gives CAGGVTNEQFF. V and J are TRBV6-6 and TRBJ2-1; D unclear. Trimming took off 11 bases at V and 6 bases at J, with 11 bases between the two ends. The CDR3 is made up of 11 amino acids. The germline CDR1 and CDR2 sequences are MNHNY and SVGAGI (reference sequence).

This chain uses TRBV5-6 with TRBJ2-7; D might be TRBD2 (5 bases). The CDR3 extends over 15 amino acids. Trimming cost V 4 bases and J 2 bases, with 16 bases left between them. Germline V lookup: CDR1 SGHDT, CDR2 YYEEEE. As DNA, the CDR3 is TGTGCCAGCAGCCCGGGTGGCGGGCCCACCTACGAGCAGTACTTC. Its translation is CASSPGGGPTYEQYF.

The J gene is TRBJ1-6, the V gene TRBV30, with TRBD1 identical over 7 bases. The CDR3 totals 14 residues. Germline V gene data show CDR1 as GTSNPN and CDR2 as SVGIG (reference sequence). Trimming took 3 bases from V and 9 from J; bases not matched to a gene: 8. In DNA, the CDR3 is TGTGCCTGGAGAACCGACAGGGTCGGTTCACCCCTCCACTTT. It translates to CAWRTDRVGSPLHF.

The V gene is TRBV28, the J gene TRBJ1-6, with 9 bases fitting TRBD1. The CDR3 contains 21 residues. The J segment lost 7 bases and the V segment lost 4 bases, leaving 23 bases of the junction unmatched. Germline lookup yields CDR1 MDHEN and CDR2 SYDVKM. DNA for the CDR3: TGTGCCAGCAGTTCCTCCGCCAACAGGGGGCGCATCAGTATTGGGAATTCACCCCTCCACTTT. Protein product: CASSSSANRGRISIGNSPLHF.

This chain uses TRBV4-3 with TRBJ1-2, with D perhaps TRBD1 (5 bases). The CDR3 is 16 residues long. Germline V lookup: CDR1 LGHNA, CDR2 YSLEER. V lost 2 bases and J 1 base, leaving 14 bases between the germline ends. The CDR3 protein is CASSQTHGGDNYGYTF. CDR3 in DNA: TGCGCCAGCAGCCAAACCCACGGGGGGGATAACTATGGCTACACCTTC.